The 9 T cell receptor beta chains in this list originate from one sample, sequenced in a study of identical twins. TCRdb re-analysed the 5' RACE reads in MiXCR, keeping a single row per CDR3 protein. The sample has 700,000 or so distinct CDR3 sequences, over 20% seen once. The sample also formed part of further work on T cells expressing NK-cell markers.

The sample comprised PBMCs. The source is a woman in her late teens or twenties in good health.

This chain uses TRBV11-2 with TRBJ2-6; 8 nucleotides match TRBD2. Trimming cost V 1 base and J 2 bases; bases outside gene matches: 4. The CDR3 spans 17 residues. CDR1 and CDR2 (germline): SGHAT, FQNNGV. The CDR3 reads CASSLGTSLTGANVLTF. CDR3 DNA sequence: TGTGCCAGCAGCTTAGGGACTAGCTTGACTGGGGCCAACGTCCTGACTTTC. The full variable domain, rest sourced from reference TRBV11-2 and TRBJ2-6, is EAGVAQSPRYKIIEKRQSVAFWCNPISGHATLYWYQQILGQGPKLLIQFQNNGVVDDSQLPKDRFSAERLKGVDSTLKIQPAKLEDSAVYLCASSLGTSLTGANVLTFGAGSRLTVL.

This clonotype has more than one count but fewer than ten. The chain is built from TRBV6-5 and TRBJ2-7, with 12 bases that match TRBD2. From germline, CDR1 is MNHEY and CDR2 SVGAGI. The CDR3 is 18 residues long. J was trimmed by 4 bases and V by 0 bases; bases with no gene match: 10. The DNA of the CDR3 is TGTGCCAGCAGTTACTCTAACTACCACGGACTAGCGGGGTACGAGCAGTACTTC. It encodes CASSYSNYHGLAGYEQYF.

This clonotype was observed many times. V and J are TRBV5-1 and TRBJ2-6; D is unresolved. The germline CDR1 and CDR2 sequences are SGHRS and YFSETQ. There are 13 residues in the CDR3. V was cut by 5 bases and J by 0 bases, with 3 bases left in between. As DNA, the CDR3 is TGCGCCAGCAGGGACTCTGGGGCCAACGTCCTGACTTTC. It translates to CASRDSGANVLTF.

The chain uses TRBV9 and TRBJ2-5; D may be TRBD2 (6 bases). The length of the CDR3 is 15 residues. Trimming shortened V by 1 base and J by 4 bases, and 14 bases separated the two germline ends. Germline CDR1 reads SGDLS; CDR2 reads YYNGEE. The CDR3 is CASSVSGTLGETQYF. CDR3 in DNA: TGTGCCAGCAGCGTATCGGGGACTTTGGGAGAGACCCAGTACTTC.

The rearrangement joins TRBV9 to TRBJ1-1; D gene uncertain. CDR1 is SGDLS, CDR2 YYNGEE, per germline. The CDR3 spans 13 residues. Trimming removed 0 bases at V and 7 bases at J, with 10 bases between. CDR3: CASSVAESGEAFF. The CDR3 coding sequence is TGTGCCAGCAGCGTAGCTGAAAGCGGTGAAGCTTTCTTT.

V and J are TRBV7-9 and TRBJ2-1, with D perhaps given as TRBD1 or TRBD2 (5 bases each). The CDR3 is made up of 14 amino acids. CDR1 SEHNR and CDR2 FQNEAQ come from the germline V gene (reference sequence). V lost 7 bases and J 10 bases, leaving 20 bases between the germline ends. The CDR3 coding sequence is TGTGCCAGCAACAGACACGGGGCACAACTAGAGCAGTTCTTC. Translation gives CASNRHGAQLEQFF.

The V call is TRBV29-1, the J call TRBJ2-7; TRBD2 might be the D (6 bases). Germline CDR1 SQVTM, CDR2 ANQGSEA. Trimming took 8 bases from V and 2 from J, leaving 19 bases between them. The CDR3 runs 14 residues. Here the CDR3 reads CSSGRGRIAYEQYF. The DNA for the CDR3 is TGCAGCTCCGGGCGGGGCCGTATAGCCTACGAGCAGTACTTC.

This clonotype was counted between two and nine times. This sequence joins TRBV5-1 and TRBJ1-2; D gene uncertain. This CDR3 region has 13 residues. With 5 bases removed from V and 8 bases from J, the gap between germline ends came to 16 bases. Germline CDR1 and CDR2: SGHRS and YFSETQ. This chain's CDR3 is CASRRETFYGYTF. The CDR3 DNA is TGCGCCAGCAGGAGGGAGACATTTTACGGCTACACCTTC.

This chain links TRBV12-3 or TRBV12-4 with TRBJ1-2, with TRBD1 as a possible D gene (6 bases). Trimming stripped 8 bases from V and 5 bases from J, with 24 bases between. The length of the CDR3 is 16 residues. The CDR3 loop is CASSLRNRAGLYGYTF. The CDR3 nucleotides read TGTGCCAGCTCCTTAAGGAACAGGGCAGGCCTTTATGGCTACACCTTC.